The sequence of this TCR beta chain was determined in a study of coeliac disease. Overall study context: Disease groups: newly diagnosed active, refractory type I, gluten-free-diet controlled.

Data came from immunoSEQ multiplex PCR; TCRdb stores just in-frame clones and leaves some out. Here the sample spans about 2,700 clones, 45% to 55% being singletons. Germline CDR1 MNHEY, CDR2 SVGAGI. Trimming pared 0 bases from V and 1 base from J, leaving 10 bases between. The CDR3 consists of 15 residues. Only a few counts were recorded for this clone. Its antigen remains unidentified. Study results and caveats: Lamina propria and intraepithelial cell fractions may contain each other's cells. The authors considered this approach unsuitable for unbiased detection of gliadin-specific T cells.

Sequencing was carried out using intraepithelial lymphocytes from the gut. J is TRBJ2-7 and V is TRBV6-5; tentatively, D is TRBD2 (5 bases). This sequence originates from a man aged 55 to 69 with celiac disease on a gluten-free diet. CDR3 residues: CASSYSRAASYEQYF. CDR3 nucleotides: TGTGCCAGCAGTTACTCGAGGGCGGCGTCCTACGAGCAGTACTTC.